This TCR beta chain emerged from a study of regulatory T cells in long-lasting Graves disease. V dropped 0 bases and J dropped 7 bases, with 12 bases sitting between them. Germline V lookup: CDR1 DFQATT, CDR2 SNEGSKA (reference sequence). This CDR3 is built from 13 residues. The TCR beta library used iRepertoire HTBI primers with Arm-PCR amplification of CDR3. TCRdb re-called the multiplex PCR reads through MiXCR, storing one row per CDR3 protein. Of about 520,000 distinct CDR3 sequences in the sample, more than 10% were seen once. This clonotype was seen at least ten times. The time point denotes: newly diagnosed GD, antithyroid drugs for less than 3 months. Construction of the TCR library relied on RNA isolated from PBMCs. The same sample was also used in a study of T cells in Graves' hyperthyroidism and ophthalmopathy. From that second work: TCR CDR3 underwent first-round RT-PCR with the HTBI primer set.

Sequenced here: peripheral blood mononuclear cells (PBMCs), sampled at new diagnosis, from a patient treated with antithyroid drugs. The chain links TRBV20-1 to TRBJ1-2, with D possibly TRBD1 on 6 matching bases. The receptor comes from a woman in her twenties or thirties with Graves disease. The chain's CDR3 is CSARDPNRAGYTF. CDR3 coding DNA: TGCAGTGCTAGAGATCCCAACAGGGCTGGCTACACCTTC.